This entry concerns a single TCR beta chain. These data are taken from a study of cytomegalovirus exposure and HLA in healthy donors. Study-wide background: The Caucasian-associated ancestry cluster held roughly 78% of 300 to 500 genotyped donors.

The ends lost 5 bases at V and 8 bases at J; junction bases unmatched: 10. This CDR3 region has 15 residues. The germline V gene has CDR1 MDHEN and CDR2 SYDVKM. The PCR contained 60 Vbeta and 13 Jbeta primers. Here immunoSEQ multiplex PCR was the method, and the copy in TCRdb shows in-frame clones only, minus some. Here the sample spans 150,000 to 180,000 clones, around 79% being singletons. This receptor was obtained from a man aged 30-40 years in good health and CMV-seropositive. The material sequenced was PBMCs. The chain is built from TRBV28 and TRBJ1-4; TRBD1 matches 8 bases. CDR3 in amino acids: CASSPATGEDEKLFF. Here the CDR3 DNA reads TGTGCCAGCAGTCCCGCGACAGGGGAAGACGAAAAACTGTTTTTT.